This TCR beta chain was profiled in a study of CD8+ T cells in alopecia areata. Turning to the study itself: Dosing spanned 6 to 18 months on tofacitinib, then 6 months off drug.

The CDR3 consists of 15 residues. The germline V gene encodes CDR1 LNHNV and CDR2 YYDKDF (reference sequence). The V gene lost 0 bases and the J gene lost 2 bases, with 8 bases spanning the gap. Study-level points and caveats: It was observed that many expanded lesional clones persisted in scalp and blood during tofacitinib. Especially in alopecia totalis/universalis, lesional scalp showed greater clonality than normal scalp did.

Details on this clone: Its antigen is undetermined.

Treatment of the sample: oral pan-JAK inhibitor, 5-10 mg twice daily. Lesional scalp punch biopsies and peripheral blood were collected from alopecia areata patients. Extracted RNA was reverse transcribed, and the resulting cDNA served as sequencing template. Assay used: immunoSEQ multiplex PCR; TCRdb lists only in-frame clones, some missing. The repertoire consists of some 200,000 clones, with 60% to 70% occurring once and the leading ten covering around 3.2%. The receptor comes from a human donor with alopecia areata. Sequenced material: CD4+ T cells sorted from blood, taken at week 4, from a patient treated with tofacitinib. V is TRBV15 and J is TRBJ1-3; D remains ambiguous. The CDR3 bases are TGTGCCACCAGCAGAGATGTAACGGCTGGAAACACCATATATTTT. It specifies CATSRDVTAGNTIYF.